The source of this TCR beta chain is a study of CD8 T cells in ankylosing spondylitis. Findings and limits, study-wide: Made up of 7 to 9 highly homologous variants, a TCR beta motif appeared characteristic of ankylosing spondylitis blood.

This clonotype showed up many times. Its antigen is still unknown. This CDR3 is built from 17 residues. Per the germline V gene, CDR1 is MNHEY and CDR2 is SMNVEV (reference sequence). V was clipped by 2 bases and J by 0 bases; unmatched bases: 7. TCRdb passed the 5' RACE reads through MiXCR, listing each CDR3 protein once. This table holds about 220,000 distinct CDR3 sequences, about 7% found once. The sample consisted of blood, either unsorted or a sorted T cell fraction (not recorded which). This receptor was identified in a male donor with ankylosing spondylitis. This chain connects TRBV27 to TRBJ2-3, with 8 bases lining up with TRBD1. The CDR3 nucleotides are TGTGCCAGCAGTTTACTATTGGGGACAGGAAGCACAGATACGCAGTATTTT. Translation: CASSLLLGTGSTDTQYF.